This T cell receptor beta chain was sequenced in a study of Ad26.COV2.S vaccination and SARS-CoV-2 variants. General study findings and limits: Breadth and depth estimates from TCRs may understate total T cell responses.

TCRdb's copy holds only in-frame clones and misses some; the assay was immunoSEQ multiplex PCR. Altogether 350,000 to 400,000 clones are present, 89% being singletons, with the ten largest covering around 1.8%. Documented treatment: 19 received Ad26.COV2.S at low or high dose, single or two shots; five or six received placebo; per-sample allocation not given. The samples were gathered on day 63 after the first injection of vaccine or placebo. At a Boston site, the person donating was an adult of 18-55 years. On this clone itself: Its target is unknown.

The CDR3 is 14 amino acids. Per the germline V gene, CDR1 is MNHEY and CDR2 is SVGAGI. V gave up 7 bases and J gave up 0 bases, with 7 bases separating them. The sequencing used peripheral blood, collected in a trial of Ad26.COV2.S vaccine versus placebo. The sequence derives from a person aged 18-65 years who received the Ad26.COV2.S COVID-19 vaccine or a placebo. This rearrangement joins TRBV6-5 to TRBJ2-6; D uncertain. The CDR3 reads CASTQRSGANVLTF. The CDR3 bases are TGTGCCAGCACCCAGCGCTCTGGGGCCAACGTCCTGACTTTC.